Each of the 29 T cell receptor beta chains below was sequenced from the same sample in a study of blood T cells in healthy people across ages. A second about 6 to 12 cycle PCR used barcoded and J-beta primers. Each CDR3 protein is one row after TCRdb ran MiXCR on the 5' RACE reads. Of approximately 690,000 distinct CDR3 sequences listed, 58% are singletons. Source material: blood. These receptors all come from a man aged 55 to 70 in good health.

This chain uses TRBV6-2 or TRBV6-3 with TRBJ2-7, with D possibly TRBD2 on 6 matching bases. Gene TRBJ2-5 matches the end of the DNA better, so the J call may be wrong. Germline CDR1 and CDR2: MNHEY and SVGEGT. CDR3 size: 14 residues. The CDR3 coding sequence is TGTGCCAGCAGTTACTACGACGGGAGCGGGACCCAGTACTTC. Protein product: CASSYYDGSGTQYF.

This clonotype was recorded a few times. The rearrangement uses TRBV4-2 and TRBJ2-4, with 7 bases aligning to TRBD1. This CDR3 contains 16 residues. Trimming removed 3 bases from V and 7 bases from J; junction bases left unmatched: 12. In germline, CDR1 is LGHNA, CDR2 YNFKEQ. This chain's CDR3 is CASSHSGTVSPNIQYF. The CDR3 nucleotides are TGTGCCAGCAGCCATTCCGGGACAGTCTCCCCGAACATTCAGTACTTC.

This chain uses TRBV19 with TRBJ2-5, with 7 bases aligning to TRBD2. Germline CDR1 is LNHDA and CDR2 is SQIVND (reference sequence). The J segment lost 1 base and the V segment lost 11 bases, leaving 13 bases of the junction unmatched. This CDR3 comprises 15 residues. CDR3 in amino acids: CALPSTQRGQETQYF. In DNA form, the CDR3 reads TGTGCCCTTCCCTCGACCCAGCGGGGCCAAGAGACCCAGTACTTC.

The chain carries TRBV3-1 and TRBJ2-3; 9 nucleotides line up with TRBD2. Germline V gene sequence: CDR1 LGHDT, CDR2 YNNKEL (reference sequence). Germline trimming cut 5 bases from V and 2 bases from J; bases unmatched to any gene: 8. This CDR3 has 16 amino acids. The CDR3 here is CASSTRQRGVTDTQYF. The CDR3 coding sequence is TGTGCCAGCAGCACGAGGCAGCGGGGGGTCACAGATACGCAGTATTTT.

The chain carries TRBV15 and TRBJ2-7; D is perhaps TRBD1 (5 bases). Per the germline V gene, CDR1 is LNHNV and CDR2 is YYDKDF (reference sequence). The V and J ends lost 6 bases and 0 bases respectively, with 12 bases between them. This CDR3 region has 14 residues. CDR3 nucleotide sequence: TGTGCCACCAGTCCCGACAGCTACTCCTACGAGCAGTACTTC. Its protein is CATSPDSYSYEQYF.

This clonotype was counted only a few times. The gene calls are TRBV3-1 and TRBJ2-7; 8 bases are a match to TRBD1. There are 13 residues in the CDR3. From germline, CDR1 is LGHDT and CDR2 YNNKEL (reference sequence). V shed 6 bases, J shed 0 bases, and the junction held 1 base outside the gene matches. CDR3 sequence (DNA): TGTGCCAGCAGTCAGGGGGCCTCCTACGAGCAGTACTTC. Translation: CASSQGASYEQYF.

This clonotype was picked up a small number of times. This may stem from a read error, because a much larger clone lies one nucleotide away. CDR3 in amino acids: CASSPLGAGGRDAQYF. DNA for the CDR3: TGTGCCAGCAGCCCACTAGGGGCGGGGGGGAGAGATGCGCAGTATTTT. The chain links TRBV7-6 to TRBJ2-3; 9 bases align to TRBD2. This CDR3 region has 16 residues. Germline V gives CDR1 SGHVS, CDR2 FNYEAQ.

Points on this clonotype: Since a much larger clone is just one base distant, this may be a read error. The chain uses TRBV20-1 and TRBJ1-2, with a weak D call TRBD1 (5 bases). The CDR3 covers 11 residues. Germline V lookup: CDR1 DFQATT, CDR2 SNEGSKA (reference sequence). The CDR3 reads CRFEGDYGHTF. CDR3 bases: TGCAGGTTTGAAGGGGACTATGGCCACACCTTC.

The CDR3 sequence: CSAKGLAGQEEQFF. CDR3 bases: TGCAGTGCTAAGGGACTAGCGGGGCAGGAGGAGCAGTTCTTC. V usage is TRBV20-1 and J usage is TRBJ2-1, with TRBD2 matching over 13 bases. Looked up from germline, CDR1 is DFQATT and CDR2 is SNEGSKA (reference sequence). CDR3 length: 14 residues. V shed 4 bases, J shed 10 bases, and the junction held 7 bases outside the gene matches.

A word on this clonotype: This may arise from a read error, as a much more abundant clone is one base away. The chain recombines TRBV5-6 with TRBJ2-5; D gene ambiguous. This CDR3 contains 11 residues. Germline CDR1 is SGHDT and CDR2 is YYEEEE. The CDR3 loop is CAISFMGKQYF. CDR3 sequence (DNA): TGTGCCATCAGCTTCATGGGGAAGCAGTACTTC.

V gene TRBV20-1 combines with J gene TRBJ2-3; 8 nucleotides align to TRBD2. The CDR3 runs 13 residues. The ends lost 6 bases at V and 9 bases at J; junction bases unmatched: 11. The V gene's germline CDR1 is DFQATT and CDR2 SNEGSKA (reference sequence). The CDR3 region is CSATHSLAGTQYF. The DNA for the CDR3 is TGCAGTGCAACGCACTCTTTAGCGGGAACGCAGTATTTT.

This chain links TRBV12-3 or TRBV12-4 with TRBJ2-6; TRBD1 agrees at 10 bases. V lost 3 bases and J lost 4; bases outside the gene matches: 6. The CDR3 is 17 amino acids. For the CDR3, the DNA is TGTGCCAGCAGTTTCCGACAGGGGGCGACAGGGGCCAACGTCCTGACTTTC. It specifies CASSFRQGATGANVLTF.

The genes are TRBV7-9 and TRBJ2-5, with TRBD1 as a possible D gene (6 bases). Per the germline V gene, CDR1 is SEHNR and CDR2 is FQNEAQ (reference sequence). The CDR3 sequence is 14 residues long. The germline V and J ends were trimmed by 5 bases and 4 bases, with 14 bases remaining between them. CDR3 protein: CASSPPRGTETQYF. The DNA for the CDR3 is TGTGCCAGCAGCCCCCCTAGGGGGACAGAGACCCAGTACTTC. The whole variable domain, filled in from reference TRBV7-9 and TRBJ2-5, reads DTGVSQNPRHKITKRGQNVTFRCDPISEHNRLYWYRQTLGQGPEFLTYFQNEAQLEKSRLLSDRFSAERPKGSFSTLEIQRTEQGDSAMYLCASSPPRGTETQYFGPGTRLLVL.

V and J are TRBV7-2 and TRBJ1-2, with 7 positions matching TRBD1. The CDR3 is 15 amino acids. V gave up 4 bases and J gave up 0 bases; unmatched junction bases: 5. In germline, CDR1 is SGHTA, CDR2 FQGNSA. The DNA of the CDR3 is TGTGCCAGCAGCTCAGGGGGGGGCCCTAACTATGGCTACACCTTC. It encodes CASSSGGGPNYGYTF.

This chain connects TRBV27 to TRBJ1-1; D gene unclear. This CDR3 is 13 amino acids long. Germline CDR1 and CDR2: MNHEY and SMNVEV (reference sequence). V shed 3 bases and J shed 4 bases, with 9 bases lying between them. CDR3 bases: TGTGCCAGCAGTTTTAGGGTGACCACTGAAGCTTTCTTT. Residues: CASSFRVTTEAFF.

The chain links TRBV10-3 to TRBJ1-6; 10 bases line up with TRBD1. CDR3 length: 14 residues. After removal of 6 bases from V and 8 bases from J, the junction contained 4 bases not matched to a gene. The V gene's germline CDR1 is ENHRY and CDR2 SYGVKD. DNA of the CDR3: TGTGCCATCAGAGCCGGACAGGGGGATTCACCCCTCCACTTT. Amino acids: CAIRAGQGDSPLHF.

This chain connects TRBV29-1 to TRBJ1-1; no definite D call. The germline gives CDR1 SQVTM, CDR2 ANQGSEA. Trimming cost V 5 bases and J 0 bases, with 13 bases left between them. The CDR3 sequence is 14 residues long. Here the CDR3 reads CSVRGLSMNTEAFF. The CDR3 DNA sequence: TGCAGCGTTCGAGGACTTTCGATGAACACTGAAGCTTTCTTT.

This clonotype was found once. The V call is TRBV20-1, the J call TRBJ1-4; 8 nucleotides align to TRBD1. V lost 5 bases to trimming and J lost 8 bases; unmatched junction nucleotides: 7. Germline CDR1 is DFQATT and CDR2 is SNEGSKA (reference sequence). This CDR3 has 13 residues. DNA of the CDR3: TGCAGTGCTCCCCAGGGGGCAGGAGAAAAACTGTTTTTT. Protein product: CSAPQGAGEKLFF.

The V call is TRBV6-6, the J call TRBJ1-5; D call uncertain. V lost 5 bases, J lost 5 bases, and 10 bases lay in between. The CDR3 is 13 amino acids. Germline values: CDR1 MNHNY, CDR2 SVGAGI (reference sequence). CDR3 nucleotide sequence: TGTGCCAGCAGTGACGTCCTGGATCAGCCCCAGCATTTT. As protein: CASSDVLDQPQHF.

The chain links TRBV11-2 to TRBJ2-1; tentatively, D is TRBD1 (6 bases). The assigned J gene may be wrong: the sequence end matches TRBJ2-7 better. The germline CDR1 and CDR2 sequences are SGHAT and FQNNGV. This CDR3 has 16 residues. The chain's CDR3 is CASSLRETGITNEQYF. The CDR3 DNA reads TGTGCCAGCAGCCTCCGTGAGACAGGAATCACCAATGAGCAGTACTTC.

The chain couples TRBV5-6 to TRBJ1-5; tentatively, D is TRBD1 (5 bases). CDR1 SGHDT and CDR2 YYEEEE come from the germline V gene. V lost 0 bases and J 3 bases, leaving 10 bases between the germline ends. CDR3 size: 15 residues. The CDR3 DNA reads TGTGCCAGCAGCTTGGGGGGCACGAACAATCAGCCCCAGCATTTT. Its translation is CASSLGGTNNQPQHF.

This chain uses TRBV15 with TRBJ2-7; weak D call: TRBD1 (5 bases). Trimming took 1 base from V and 2 from J, leaving 6 bases between them. There are 13 residues in the CDR3. Germline lookup yields CDR1 LNHNV and CDR2 YYDKDF (reference sequence). This CDR3 is CATSRGQPYEQYF. CDR3 DNA sequence: TGTGCCACCAGCAGAGGACAGCCCTACGAGCAGTACTTC.

The chain is built from TRBV20-1 and TRBJ1-1; D is unclear. The V gene lost 5 bases and the J gene lost 5 bases, with 15 bases spanning the gap. CDR1 is DFQATT and CDR2 is SNEGSKA in the germline V gene (reference sequence). CDR3 size: 13 residues. CDR3 sequence (DNA): TGCAGTGCTCAAACTTCACTTGGGACTGAAGCTTTCTTT. As protein: CSAQTSLGTEAFF.

This chain joins TRBV10-3 and TRBJ2-3; 14 nucleotides agree with TRBD2. Losses at the gene ends were 4 bases for V and 6 bases for J; bases not matched to a gene: 9. Germline V CDR1 and CDR2: ENHRY, SYGVKD. The length of the CDR3 is 17 residues. The CDR3, as DNA: TGTGCCATCAGTGCGCCGACTAGCGGGGGGGCATCGGATACGCAGTATTTT. Protein: CAISAPTSGGASDTQYF.

V is TRBV10-1 and J is TRBJ1-6, with 9 bases lining up with TRBD1. The CDR3 spans 15 residues. The V segment lost 2 bases and the J segment 6 bases; nucleotides outside the gene matches: 2. From germline, CDR1 is WNHNN and CDR2 SYGVQD (reference sequence). The CDR3 loop is CASSEGQGSNSPLHF. The CDR3 DNA is TGCGCCAGCAGTGAGGGACAGGGGAGTAATTCACCCCTCCACTTT.

The chain is built from TRBV4-1 and TRBJ2-5; D gene unclear. The J call may be faulty, since TRBJ2-7 better matches the DNA end. Germline CDR1 is MGHRA and CDR2 is YSYEKL. The CDR3 runs 14 residues. CDR3 nucleotides: TGCGCCAGCAGCCAAGATAAGGGCACCTACGAGCAGTACTTC. Its translation: CASSQDKGTYEQYF.

This clonotype was picked up a small number of times. The chain combines TRBV20-1 with TRBJ2-4, with D perhaps given as TRBD1 or TRBD2 (5 bases each). This CDR3 is 12 amino acids long. V lost 5 bases and J 13 bases, leaving 18 bases between the germline ends. Germline lookup yields CDR1 DFQATT and CDR2 SNEGSKA (reference sequence). The CDR3 DNA follows: TGCAGTGCTGTCGGGGCGGTGGGAGAGCAGTACTTC. Its protein is CSAVGAVGEQYF.

V is TRBV29-1 and J is TRBJ1-2, with D perhaps matching TRBD1 (5 bases). Trimming took 6 bases from V and 4 from J, leaving 15 bases between them. CDR3 length equals 13 residues. The germline V gene encodes CDR1 SQVTM and CDR2 ANQGSEA. CDR3 sequence: CSVEPQAAYGYTF. CDR3 nucleotide sequence: TGCAGCGTGGAGCCACAGGCTGCCTATGGCTACACCTTC. The variable domain in full, with the rest retrieved from reference TRBV29-1 and TRBJ1-2, is SAVISQKPSRDICQRGTSLTIQCQVDSQVTMMFWYRQQPGQSLTLIATANQGSEATYESGFVIDKFPISRPNLTFSTLTVSNMSPEDSSIYLCSVEPQAAYGYTFGSGTRLTVV.

This clonotype was seen a handful of times. The chain has TRBV6-1 and TRBJ2-3; perhaps TRBD2 as D (6 bases). Trimming took off 8 bases at V and 2 bases at J, with 14 bases between the two ends. Germline V gene lookup returns CDR1 MNHNS and CDR2 SASEGT. The CDR3 is 14 residues long. The CDR3 sequence is CASGSAGLTDTQYF. Written as DNA, the CDR3 is TGTGCCAGCGGTTCGGCGGGGCTCACAGATACGCAGTATTTT.